This note documents a single T cell receptor beta chain sequence. This sample stems from a study of blood T cells in healthy people across ages. Alongside a J-beta primer mix, a sample-barcoded 5' primer served in a second PCR lasting roughly 7 to 11 cycles. TCRdb re-called the 5' RACE reads through MiXCR, storing one row per CDR3 protein. The sample yields roughly 2 million distinct CDR3 sequences, 49% seen once. Trimming removed 5 bases at V and 12 bases at J, with 18 bases between. The CDR3 covers 12 residues. Germline V gives CDR1 SGHKS, CDR2 YYEKEE (reference sequence). V usage is TRBV5-5 and J usage is TRBJ2-7; D remains ambiguous. Source material: blood. This receptor was identified in a woman in her forties in good health. The CDR3 DNA reads as TGTGCCAGCAGGGGTGACCCACTGGGCATGTACTTC. Translation: CASRGDPLGMYF.